A single T cell receptor beta chain is shown here with its context. The data are from a study of CDR3 diversity in severe acne. TCRdb passed the PCR reads through MiXCR, listing each CDR3 protein once. Of about 84,000 distinct CDR3 sequences in the sample, around 53% were seen once. Deletions cut 8 bases from V and 10 bases from J, with 8 bases between. CDR3 size: 10 residues. Germline CDR1 and CDR2: LNHDA and SQIVND (reference sequence). The rearrangement links TRBV19 to TRBJ1-4; D is undetermined. Source material: blood. This TCR derives from a male donor in good health, without acne. The CDR3 region has the DNA TGTGCCAGTGGAATTGGAAAACTGTTTTTT. This encodes CASGIGKLFF.